This paragraph reports one T cell receptor (beta chain). The antigen it recognizes is unknown. No base quality values were provided; no much bigger clone lies one nucleotide off. The entry originates in a study of post-analysis software for immune sequencing data (dated by TCRdb to the mid-2010s). Background on the whole study: The recorded disease courses included relapsing-remitting, secondary progressive and progressive-relapsing multiple sclerosis, and some patients had no subtype annotation. The patient repertoires were set against eleven to twelve previously published healthy control repertoires from donors whose ages ranged from about 6 to 25 years. A subset of samples was prepared in parallel using single-end sample barcoding, then pooled and co-amplified after Illumina adapter ligation.

TCR beta repertoires were profiled from peripheral blood of about a dozen young patients with multiple sclerosis to demonstrate the VDJtools post-analysis software. The multiple sclerosis patients were children and adolescents between roughly 6 and 16 years of age. The investigation overall reported the following: Significantly higher frequencies in patients than in controls were found for five or six TRBV segments, including TRBV5-6, TRBV5-1 and TRBV20-1. The control group was slightly older than the multiple sclerosis patient group. Significantly lower normalized Chao1 diversity was found in multiple sclerosis patients than in controls, suggesting substantial peripheral T-cell clonal expansion. When samples were clustered directly using the F measure, samples prepared in the same batch co-clustered strongly, which prompted a batch-effect correction.

Libraries were built with PCR. Sequencer: Illumina HiSeq 2500. To reduce PCR and sequencing biases, unique molecular identifiers were incorporated into the TCR beta cDNA libraries. Every 1 to 10 million input T cells yielded roughly 500,000 cDNA molecules, meaning each molecule approximated one T cell. Patient libraries were prepared and sequenced with the same protocol used for the earlier healthy control dataset. Samples belonging to the same batch were prepared together, multiplexed and sequenced on a shared HiSeq lane. From the authors' description of their analysis: Raw barcoded reads were processed with MIGEC, and single-read molecular identifier groups were discarded before consensus assembly and CDR3 extraction. Clonotype tables were post-analysed with VDJtools, and diversity was normalized by down-sampling all datasets to the smallest sample size. To correct batch-related cross-sample contamination, repertoire overlap clustering matched CDR3 amino acid sequences but not nucleotide sequences. In TCRdb, the public reads were trimmed at Q25 with fastp and aligned with MiXCR, with productive beta chains retained. Here each entry gathers all rows of one CDR3 protein and keeps the most common genes and DNA. TCRdb assigned the V and J calls; the authors' analysis was not used. Present in this sample are hundreds of thousands of distinct CDR3 sequences, 25% to 30% of which were seen just once. Clones ranked in the top ten supply around 0.56% of the sample.

The germline V end is reduced by 4 bases and the J end by 5 bases; junction bases left unmatched: 8. Reading from cysteine to phenylalanine, the CDR3 counts 17 amino acids. CDR3 DNA is the only sequence kept; it has 51 bases, read in frame from the first base. Via the germline V gene, CDR1 is SGHRS and CDR2 YFSETQ. The receptor comes from a girl between 5 and 17 years old with multiple sclerosis. The sequencing sample was made of blood. The V and J genes are TRBV5-1 and TRBJ2-5; a stretch of 16 junction bases matches TRBD2. The base sequence is TGCGCCAGCAGCCCCGGGACTAGCGGGAGGGCCGACGAGACCCAGTACTTC. It encodes CASSPGTSGRADETQYF.